This record concerns one T cell receptor (beta chain) sequence. V lost 3 bases to trimming and J lost 0 bases; unmatched junction nucleotides: 2. The CDR3 is 16 amino acids. Germline lookup yields CDR1 SGHKS and CDR2 YYEKEE (reference sequence). This sample stems from a study of T cell changes during pregnancy in multiple sclerosis. Data came from immunoSEQ multiplex PCR; TCRdb stores just in-frame clones and leaves some out. This table holds roughly 110,000 clones, 90% to 95% found once. The material sequenced was peripheral blood, taken in the third trimester of pregnancy. V and J are TRBV5-5 and TRBJ1-6, with 8 bases matching TRBD1. This receptor was obtained from a female donor with multiple sclerosis, enrolled in a pregnancy study. The CDR3 DNA is TGTGCCAGCAGCTCCGGGACAGGCTCCTATAATTCACCCCTCCACTTT. It yields the protein CASSSGTGSYNSPLHF.